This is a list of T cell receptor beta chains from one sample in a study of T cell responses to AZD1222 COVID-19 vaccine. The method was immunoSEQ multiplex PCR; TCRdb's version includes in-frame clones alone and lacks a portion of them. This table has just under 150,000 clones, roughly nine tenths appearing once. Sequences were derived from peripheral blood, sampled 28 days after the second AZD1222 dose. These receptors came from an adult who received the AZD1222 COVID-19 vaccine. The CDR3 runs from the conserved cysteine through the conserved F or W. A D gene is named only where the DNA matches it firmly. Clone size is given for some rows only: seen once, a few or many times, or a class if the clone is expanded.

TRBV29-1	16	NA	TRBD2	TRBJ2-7	TGCAGCGTTGAGGGCCTAGCGGGAGTCTTAGGGAAAGAGCAGTACTTC	CSVEGLAGVLGKEQYF
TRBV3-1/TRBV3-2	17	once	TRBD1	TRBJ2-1	TGTGCCAGCAGCCAAGCGTTGGGGACAGGGTCCTACAATGAGCAGTTCTTC	CASSQALGTGSYNEQFF
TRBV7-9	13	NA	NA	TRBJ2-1	TGTGCCACCGGACATAGCGGATACAATGAGCAGTTCTTC	CATGHSGYNEQFF
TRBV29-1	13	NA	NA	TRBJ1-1	TGCAGCGTGGATGGTGGGGACTACACTGAAGCTTTCTTT	CSVDGGDYTEAFF
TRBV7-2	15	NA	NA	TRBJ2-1	TGTGCCAGCAGCTTAGGTGTCGGGAGATATAATGAGCAGTTCTTC	CASSLGVGRYNEQFF
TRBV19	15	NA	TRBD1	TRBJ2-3	TGTGCCAGTAGTAACAACCAGGGGGTTACAGATACGCAGTATTTT	CASSNNQGVTDTQYF
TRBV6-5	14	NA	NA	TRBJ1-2	TGTGCCAGCAGAAGACAGACCTCTAACTATGGCTACACCTTC	CASRRQTSNYGYTF
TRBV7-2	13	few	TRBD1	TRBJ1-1	TGTGCCAGCGGACAGGGGGCGAACACTGAAGCTTTCTTT	CASGQGANTEAFF
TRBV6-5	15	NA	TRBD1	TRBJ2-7	TGTGCCAGCAGTTACTCCTGGACAGGGGACTACGAGCAGTACTTC	CASSYSWTGDYEQYF
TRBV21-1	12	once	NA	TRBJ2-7	TGTGCCAGCAGCAAGTTCGGCTGCGAGCAGTACTTC	CASSKFGCEQYF
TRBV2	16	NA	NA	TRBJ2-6	TGTGCCAGCAGTGCCCAGGGGTCTTCTGGGGCCAACGTCCTGACTTTC	CASSAQGSSGANVLTF
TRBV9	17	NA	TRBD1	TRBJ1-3	TGTGCCAGCAGCGTAGGTTCAGGGGGTAACTCTGGAAACACCATATATTTT	CASSVGSGGNSGNTIYF
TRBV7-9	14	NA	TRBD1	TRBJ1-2	TGTGCCAGCAGCCCCGGGACAGGGCTCCATGGCTACACCTTC	CASSPGTGLHGYTF
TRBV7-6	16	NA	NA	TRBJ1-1	TGTGCCAGCAGCCAGGAACAAAGTCACATGAACACTGAAGCTTTCTTT	CASSQEQSHMNTEAFF
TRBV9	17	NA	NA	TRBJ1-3	TGTGCCAGCAGCGTATGGGGTGGGCAGGTCTCTGGAAACACCATATATTTT	CASSVWGGQVSGNTIYF
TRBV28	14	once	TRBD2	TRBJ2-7	TGTGCCAGCAGTTTACGGACTAGCGGCGCAGGGGAGTACTTC	CASSLRTSGAGEYF
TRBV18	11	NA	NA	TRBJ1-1	TGTGCCAGCTCACCGGGCGTTTGGGCTTTCTTT	CASSPGVWAFF
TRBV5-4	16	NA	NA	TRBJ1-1	TGTGCCAGCAGCTTGGGGGGTTTTTTGATGAACACTGAAGCTTTCTTT	CASSLGGFLMNTEAFF
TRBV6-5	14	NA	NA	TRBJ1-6	TGTGCCAGCAGCGGGACGGCTTATAATTCACCCCTCCACTTT	CASSGTAYNSPLHF
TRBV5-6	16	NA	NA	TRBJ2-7	TGTGCCAGCAGCTTGGAGGGCCGCTTATCTTTAAGCGAGCAGTACTTC	CASSLEGRLSLSEQYF
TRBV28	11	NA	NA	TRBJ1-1	TGTGCCAGCAGCCTTTGGGCTGAAGCTTTCTTT	CASSLWAEAFF
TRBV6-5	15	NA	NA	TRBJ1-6	TGTGCCAGCAGGTCCGAGGCTCCCTATAATTCACCCCTCCACTTT	CASRSEAPYNSPLHF
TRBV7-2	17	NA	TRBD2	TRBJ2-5	TGTGCCAGCAGCTCCGTCCGGGCTAGCGGGAAACAAGAGACCCAGTACTTC	CASSSVRASGKQETQYF
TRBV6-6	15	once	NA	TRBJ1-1	TGTGCCAGCAGTTACTCGGGGGGCTTGAACACTGAAGCTTTCTTT	CASSYSGGLNTEAFF
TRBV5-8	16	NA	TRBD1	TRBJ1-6	TGTGCCAGCAGCTTGAGGGGGCCCTACAATAATTCACCCCTCCACTTT	CASSLRGPYNNSPLHF
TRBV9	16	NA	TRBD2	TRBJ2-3	TGTGCCAGCAGCCTGACTAGCGGGAGGGGGACAGATACGCAGTATTTT	CASSLTSGRGTDTQYF
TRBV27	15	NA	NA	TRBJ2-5	TGTGCCAGCAGTTCATTAGGACCTTCGGAGGAGACCCAGTACTTC	CASSSLGPSEETQYF
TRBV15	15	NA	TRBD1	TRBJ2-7	TGTGCCACCAGCATGAGGACAGGGAGTCTCTACGAGCAGTACTTC	CATSMRTGSLYEQYF
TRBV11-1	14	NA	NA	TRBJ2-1	TGTGCCAGCAGCCGAGGGTGGGCGAACAATGAGCAGTTCTTC	CASSRGWANNEQFF
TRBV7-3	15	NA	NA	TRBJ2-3	TGTGCCAGCAGCCTGTCGGGGTTCGCGACAGATACGCAGTATTTT	CASSLSGFATDTQYF
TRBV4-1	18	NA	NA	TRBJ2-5	TGCGCCAGCAGCCAAGATTACAGGATGAGACGAAACATGGAGACCCAGTACTTC	CASSQDYRMRRNMETQYF
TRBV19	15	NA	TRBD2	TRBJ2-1	TGTGCCAGTAGTCGCCAAGCGGGAAAACAAAATGAGCAGTTCTTC	CASSRQAGKQNEQFF
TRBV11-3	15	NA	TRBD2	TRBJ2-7	TGTGCCAGCAGCTTGAATGCGGGACTAGCGGGAATTCAGTACTTC	CASSLNAGLAGIQYF
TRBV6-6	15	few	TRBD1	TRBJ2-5	TGTGCCAGCAGTGACCGGGACAGGGGCGAAGAGACCCAGTACTTC	CASSDRDRGEETQYF
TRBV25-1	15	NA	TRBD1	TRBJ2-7	TGTGCCAGCAGTGAAGGACAGGCATACTCCTACGAGCAGTACTTC	CASSEGQAYSYEQYF
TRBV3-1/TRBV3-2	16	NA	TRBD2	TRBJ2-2	TGTGCCAGCAGCCAAGAGGCACCGGGAGGACCCGGGGAGCTGTTTTTT	CASSQEAPGGPGELFF
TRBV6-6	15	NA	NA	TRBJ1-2	TGTGCCAGCAGGAACAGACTCCCTACCCCGGATGGCTACACCTTC	CASRNRLPTPDGYTF
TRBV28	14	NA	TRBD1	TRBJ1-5	TGTGCCAGCAGTACGGGACAGGGGGATCAGCCCCAGCATTTT	CASSTGQGDQPQHF
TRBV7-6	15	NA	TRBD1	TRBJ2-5	TGTGCCAGCAGCCCGATGGGACAGGCACAAGAGACCCAGTACTTC	CASSPMGQAQETQYF
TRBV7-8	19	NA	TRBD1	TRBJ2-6	TGTGCCAGCAGCCAGAAGTCGGGACAGGTGAAGGCGGGGGCCAACGTCCTGACTTTC	CASSQKSGQVKAGANVLTF
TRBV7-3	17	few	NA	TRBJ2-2	TGTGCCAGCAGCTCAATCGCGTGGTCCGGGGGAGCCGGGGAGCTGTTTTTT	CASSSIAWSGGAGELFF
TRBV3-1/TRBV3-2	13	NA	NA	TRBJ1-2	TGTGCCAGCAGGGACGAAGCTAACTATGGCTACACCTTC	CASRDEANYGYTF
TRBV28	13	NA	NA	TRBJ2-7	TGTGCCAGCAGTGAGGACTTCTCCTACGAGCAGTACTTC	CASSEDFSYEQYF
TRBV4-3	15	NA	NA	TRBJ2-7	TGCGCCAGCAGCCAAGATGAGTTCACGGGTTACGAGCAGTACTTC	CASSQDEFTGYEQYF
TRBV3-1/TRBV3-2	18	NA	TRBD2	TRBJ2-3	TGTGCCAGCAGCCCCTCCGGGACTAGCGGGAGGGCCACAGATACGCAGTATTTT	CASSPSGTSGRATDTQYF
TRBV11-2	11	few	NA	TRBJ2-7	TGTGCCAGCACCGTTGCCCACGAGCAGTACTTC	CASTVAHEQYF
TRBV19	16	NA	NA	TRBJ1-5	TGTGCCAGTAGCCCACTGCCGCGATATAGCAATCAGCCCCAGCATTTT	CASSPLPRYSNQPQHF
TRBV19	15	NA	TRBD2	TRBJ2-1	TGTGCCAGTAGTATAAGTAGCGGGAGCTTAAATGAGCAGTTCTTC	CASSISSGSLNEQFF
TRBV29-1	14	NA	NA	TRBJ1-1	TGCAGCGTTGGAGGGTGGCAGGGACACACTGAAGCTTTCTTT	CSVGGWQGHTEAFF
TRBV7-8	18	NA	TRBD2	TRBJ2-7	TGTGCCAGCAGCTTAGGATCCTATCTAGCGGCTAAATCCTACGAGCAGTACTTC	CASSLGSYLAAKSYEQYF
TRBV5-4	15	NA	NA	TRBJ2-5	TGTGCCAGCAGCTTTGGGGTCCCCTCCCAAGAGACCCAGTACTTC	CASSFGVPSQETQYF
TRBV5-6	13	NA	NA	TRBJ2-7	TGTGCCAGCAGCCCCCAACTCCGGTCAGGGGAGTACTTC	CASSPQLRSGEYF
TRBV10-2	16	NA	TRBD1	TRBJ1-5	TGCGCCAGCAGTGAACCTACAGGGGATGGCAATCAGCCCCAGCATTTT	CASSEPTGDGNQPQHF
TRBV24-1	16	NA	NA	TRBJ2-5	TGTGCCACCAGTGACCCAGGTACTGGGCAGGGTGAGACCCAGTACTTC	CATSDPGTGQGETQYF
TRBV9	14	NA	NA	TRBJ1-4	TGTGCCAGCAGCGTAACGGGGGGCAATGAAAAACTGTTTTTT	CASSVTGGNEKLFF
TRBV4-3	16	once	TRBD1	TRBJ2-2	TGCGCCAGCAGCCAGGCCCGGGACAGGAACACCGGGGAGCTGTTTTTT	CASSQARDRNTGELFF
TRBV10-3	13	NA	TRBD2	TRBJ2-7	TGTGCCACCACCTTTAGCGGGTCCTACGAGCAGTACTTC	CATTFSGSYEQYF
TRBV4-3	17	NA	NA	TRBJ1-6	TGCGCCAGCAGCCCACAATCCGGTGGTACAGTGGGATCACCCCTCCACTTT	CASSPQSGGTVGSPLHF
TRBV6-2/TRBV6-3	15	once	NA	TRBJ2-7	TGTGCCAGCAGCCCCATTAGGGAAGCAGCTTACGAGCAGTACTTC	CASSPIREAAYEQYF